This TCR beta chain was sequenced for a study of T-cell memory formation after mild COVID-19. Background on the study: For the most part, TCR clusters were specific to one donor.

Notes on the study in general: Some clones that responded were present in memory (sampled pre-infection), which suggests cross-reactive memory joined.

Turning to this clonotype: The antigen is not known.

CDR3 length: 15 amino acids. Unmatched junction bases numbered 3, after V lost 3 bases and J lost 5 bases. CDR1 SGHVS and CDR2 FQNEAQ come from the germline V gene. MiXCR, applied by TCRdb to the 5' RACE reads, yields one record per CDR3 protein. The sample yields more than 250,000 distinct CDR3 sequences, about 17% seen once. The sample was PBMCs or a T cell subset sorted from them (not recorded which). The V call is TRBV7-8, the J call TRBJ2-1; 11 nucleotides agree with TRBD2. This sequence was found in a man younger than 30 who had mild COVID-19 (a few samples of this study predate the infection). Cell type and time point are not known. CDR3 nucleotides: TGTGCCAGCAGCTTGAGACTAGCGGGGAACAATGAGCAGTTCTTC. Translation: CASSLRLAGNNEQFF.